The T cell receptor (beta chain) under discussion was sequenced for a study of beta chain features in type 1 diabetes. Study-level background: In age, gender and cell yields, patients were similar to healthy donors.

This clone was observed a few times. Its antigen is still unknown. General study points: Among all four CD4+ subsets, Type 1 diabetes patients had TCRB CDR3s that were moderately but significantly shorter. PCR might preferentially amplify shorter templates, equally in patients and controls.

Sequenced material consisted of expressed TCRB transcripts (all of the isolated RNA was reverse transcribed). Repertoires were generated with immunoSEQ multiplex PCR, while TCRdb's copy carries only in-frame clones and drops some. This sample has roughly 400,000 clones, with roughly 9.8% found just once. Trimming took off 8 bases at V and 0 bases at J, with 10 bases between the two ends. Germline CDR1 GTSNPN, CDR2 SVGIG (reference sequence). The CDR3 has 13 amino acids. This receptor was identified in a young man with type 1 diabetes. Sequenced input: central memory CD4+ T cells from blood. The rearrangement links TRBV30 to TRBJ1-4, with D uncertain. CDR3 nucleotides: TGTGCCGCAAACAAGGCAACTAATGAAAAACTGTTTTTT. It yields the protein CAANKATNEKLFF.